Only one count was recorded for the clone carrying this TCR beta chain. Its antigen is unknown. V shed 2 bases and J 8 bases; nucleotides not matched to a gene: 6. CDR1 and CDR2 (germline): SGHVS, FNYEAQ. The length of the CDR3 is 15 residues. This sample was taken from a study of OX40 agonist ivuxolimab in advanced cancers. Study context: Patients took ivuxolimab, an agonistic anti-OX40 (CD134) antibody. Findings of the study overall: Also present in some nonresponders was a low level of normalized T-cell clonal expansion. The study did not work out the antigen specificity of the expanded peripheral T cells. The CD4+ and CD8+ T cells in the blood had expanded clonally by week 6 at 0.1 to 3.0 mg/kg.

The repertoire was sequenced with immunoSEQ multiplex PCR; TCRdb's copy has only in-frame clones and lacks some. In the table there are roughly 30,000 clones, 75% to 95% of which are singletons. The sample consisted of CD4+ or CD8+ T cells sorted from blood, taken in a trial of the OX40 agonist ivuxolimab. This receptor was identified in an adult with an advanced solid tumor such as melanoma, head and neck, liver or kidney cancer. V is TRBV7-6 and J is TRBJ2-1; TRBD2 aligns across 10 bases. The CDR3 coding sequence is TGTGCCAGCAGCTTAAAAGCGGGGGGGCAGTATGAGCAGTTCTTC. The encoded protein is CASSLKAGGQYEQFF.